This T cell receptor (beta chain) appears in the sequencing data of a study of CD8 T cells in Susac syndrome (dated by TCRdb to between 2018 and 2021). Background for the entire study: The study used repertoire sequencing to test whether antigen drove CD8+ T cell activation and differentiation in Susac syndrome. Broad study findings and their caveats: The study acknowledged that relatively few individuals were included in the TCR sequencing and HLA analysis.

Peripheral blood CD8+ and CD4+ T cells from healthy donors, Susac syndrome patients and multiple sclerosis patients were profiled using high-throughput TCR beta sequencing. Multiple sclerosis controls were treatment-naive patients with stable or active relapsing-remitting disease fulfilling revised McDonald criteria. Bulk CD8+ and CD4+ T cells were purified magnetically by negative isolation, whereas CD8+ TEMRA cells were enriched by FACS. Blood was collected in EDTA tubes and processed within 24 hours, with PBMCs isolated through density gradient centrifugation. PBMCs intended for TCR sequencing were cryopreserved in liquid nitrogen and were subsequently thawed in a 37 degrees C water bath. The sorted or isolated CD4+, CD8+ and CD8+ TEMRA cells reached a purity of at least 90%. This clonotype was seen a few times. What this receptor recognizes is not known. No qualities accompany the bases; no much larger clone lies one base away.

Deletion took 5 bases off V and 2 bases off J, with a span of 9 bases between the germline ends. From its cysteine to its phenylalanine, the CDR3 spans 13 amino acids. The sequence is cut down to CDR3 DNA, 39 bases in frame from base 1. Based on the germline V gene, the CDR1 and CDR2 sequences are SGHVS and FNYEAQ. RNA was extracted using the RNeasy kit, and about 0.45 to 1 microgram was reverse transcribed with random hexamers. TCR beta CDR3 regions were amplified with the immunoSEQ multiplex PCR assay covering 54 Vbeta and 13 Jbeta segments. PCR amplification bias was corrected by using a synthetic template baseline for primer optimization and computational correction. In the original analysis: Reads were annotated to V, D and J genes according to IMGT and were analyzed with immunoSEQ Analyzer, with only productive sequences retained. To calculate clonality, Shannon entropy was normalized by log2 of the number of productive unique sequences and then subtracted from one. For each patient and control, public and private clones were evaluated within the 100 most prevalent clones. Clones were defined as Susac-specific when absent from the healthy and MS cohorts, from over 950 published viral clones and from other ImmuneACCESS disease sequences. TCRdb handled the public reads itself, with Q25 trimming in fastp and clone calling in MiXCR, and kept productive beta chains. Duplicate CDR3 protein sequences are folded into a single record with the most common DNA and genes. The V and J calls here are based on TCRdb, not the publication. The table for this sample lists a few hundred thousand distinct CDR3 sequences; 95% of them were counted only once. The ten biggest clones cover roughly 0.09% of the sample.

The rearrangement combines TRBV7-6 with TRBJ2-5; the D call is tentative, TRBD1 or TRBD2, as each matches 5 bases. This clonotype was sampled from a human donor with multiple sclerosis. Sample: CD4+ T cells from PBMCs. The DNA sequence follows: TGTGCCAGCAGCCGGGGACGGCAAGAGACCCAGTACTTC. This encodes CASSRGRQETQYF.